This T cell receptor (beta chain) was identified during a study of blood T cells in healthy people across ages. Peripheral blood, roughly 9.3 milliliters per donor, was collected. Next came a second PCR, run for about 6 to 11 cycles, which used a sample-barcoded 5' primer along with a J-beta primer mix. TCRdb reanalysed the 5' RACE reads using MiXCR and keeps one entry per CDR3 protein. The sample has roughly 1.4 million distinct CDR3 sequences; 55% to 75% are singletons. The V end lost 1 base, the J end lost 0 bases, and 17 bases lay between the germline ends. CDR1 LGHDT and CDR2 YNNKEL come from the germline V gene (reference sequence). This CDR3 spans 18 amino acids.

Sequences were obtained from blood. The receptor was derived from a man younger than 35 in good health. V and J are TRBV3-1 and TRBJ2-3; no reliable D call. The CDR3 region is CASSQGHSTPISTDTQYF. CDR3 sequence (DNA): TGTGCCAGCAGCCAAGGACATTCTACGCCCATTAGCACAGATACGCAGTATTTT.